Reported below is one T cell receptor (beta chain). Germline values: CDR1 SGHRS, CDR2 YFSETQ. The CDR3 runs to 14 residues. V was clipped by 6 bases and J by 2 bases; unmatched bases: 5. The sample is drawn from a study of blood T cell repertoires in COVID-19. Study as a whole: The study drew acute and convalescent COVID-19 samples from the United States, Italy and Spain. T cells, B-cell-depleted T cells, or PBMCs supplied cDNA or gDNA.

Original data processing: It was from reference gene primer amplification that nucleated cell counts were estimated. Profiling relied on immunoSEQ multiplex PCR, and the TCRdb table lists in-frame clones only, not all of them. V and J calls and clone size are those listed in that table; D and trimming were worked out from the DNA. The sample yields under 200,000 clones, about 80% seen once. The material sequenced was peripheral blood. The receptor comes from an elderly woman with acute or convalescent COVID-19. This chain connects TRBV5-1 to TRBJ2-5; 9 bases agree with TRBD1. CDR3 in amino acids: CASNRQGGQETQYF. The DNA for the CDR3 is TGCGCCAGCAATCGACAGGGGGGACAAGAGACCCAGTACTTC.